The 29 T cell receptor beta chains presented below share a single source sample, sequenced in a study of T cell responses to AZD1222 COVID-19 vaccine. Generated by immunoSEQ multiplex PCR, the TCRdb table keeps only in-frame clones and is missing some. The top ten clones hold more than 2.5% of a sample with fewer than 150,000 clones, over 85% of them seen once. The sequenced sample was peripheral blood, obtained on day 0 of AZD1222 vaccination. The receptors shown here come from an adult in good health.

The CDR3 sequence is CASSQERGSDEKLFF. CDR3 in DNA: TGCGCCAGCAGCCAAGAAAGAGGGTCGGATGAAAAACTGTTTTTT. The chain has TRBV4-3 and TRBJ1-4; D unclear. Between the trimmed V and J ends, which lost 0 bases and 6 bases, there was a span of 11 bases. Germline V gene sequence: CDR1 LGHNA, CDR2 YSLEER. The CDR3 length is 15 residues.

This clone turned up a few times. This chain uses TRBV2 with TRBJ1-1; a possible D gene is TRBD1 (6 bases). The CDR3 covers 13 residues. Germline values: CDR1 SNHLY, CDR2 FYNNEI. Trimming left V 3 bases short and J 6 bases short, with 11 bases between. Here the CDR3 reads CASSDWWTAEAFF. The CDR3 DNA reads TGTGCCAGCAGTGATTGGTGGACAGCTGAAGCTTTCTTT.

V is TRBV6-5 and J is TRBJ2-1, with 7 nucleotides matching TRBD2. The CDR3 loop spans 12 amino acids. CDR1 MNHEY and CDR2 SVGAGI come from the germline V gene. The junction had 5 bases not matched to a gene; V was cut back by 6 bases and J by 9 bases. CDR3 nucleotide sequence: TGTGCCAGCAGCCTGGGGGGGGTTGAGCAGTTCTTC. Translated: CASSLGGVEQFF.

In nucleotides, the CDR3 is TGCAGTGCTAGTAGGGGGGCCTGGGGCTACACCTTC. The encoded protein is CSASRGAWGYTF. This sequence joins TRBV20-1 and TRBJ1-2, with TRBD1 as a possible D gene (6 bases). This CDR3 comprises 12 residues. The ends were cut back, 3 bases at V and 8 bases at J, with 13 bases in the middle. Per the germline V gene, CDR1 is DFQATT and CDR2 is SNEGSKA (reference sequence).

This clone occurred once. V is TRBV18 and J is TRBJ1-3; no firm D call. V shed 6 bases and J shed 0 bases, with 12 bases lying between them. The germline V gene has CDR1 KGHSH and CDR2 LQKENI. The length of the CDR3 is 15 residues. The CDR3 loop is CASSQQFNSGNTIYF. In DNA form, the CDR3 reads TGTGCCAGCTCCCAACAGTTCAACTCTGGAAACACCATATATTTT.

This clone has only a few counts. The rearrangement links TRBV7-2 to TRBJ2-1; 10 nucleotides line up with TRBD2. J gave up 6 bases and V 3 bases, and 8 bases lay outside the gene matches. The CDR3 is made up of 16 amino acids. The V gene's germline CDR1 is SGHTA and CDR2 FQGNSA. CDR3 residues: CASSFASSGRGNEQFF. The CDR3 bases are TGTGCCAGCAGCTTCGCGTCTAGCGGGAGAGGCAATGAGCAGTTCTTC.

A single count supports this clone. The chain is built from TRBV2 and TRBJ2-1; the match to TRBD2 covers 11 bases. Germline V gene sequence: CDR1 SNHLY, CDR2 FYNNEI. V was clipped by 4 bases and J by 0 bases; unmatched bases: 8. The CDR3 spans 18 residues. CDR3 DNA sequence: TGTGCCAGCAGTGGGGTCAGACTAGCGGGAAACTCCTACAATGAGCAGTTCTTC. Translation gives CASSGVRLAGNSYNEQFF.

The sample holds one count of this clone. This chain links TRBV6-5 with TRBJ2-3, with a tentative D call TRBD2 (6 bases). The V and J ends lost 4 bases and 4 bases respectively, with 9 bases between them. The CDR3 runs to 13 residues. The germline gives CDR1 MNHEY, CDR2 SVGAGI. The CDR3 bases are TGTGCCAGCAGTTCGACTAGGGCAGATACGCAGTATTTT. The encoded protein is CASSSTRADTQYF.

This chain uses TRBV6-5 with TRBJ2-7; 11 bases line up with TRBD2. The J segment lost 5 bases and the V segment lost 6 bases, leaving 9 bases of the junction unmatched. This CDR3 contains 15 residues. CDR1 MNHEY and CDR2 SVGAGI come from the germline V gene. The CDR3 reads CASRATSGSHNEQYF. The DNA for the CDR3 is TGTGCCAGCAGGGCTACTAGCGGGAGCCATAACGAGCAGTACTTC.

The chain couples TRBV3-1 (or the pseudogene TRBV3-2) to TRBJ1-3; D is ambiguous. Germline CDR1 is LGHDT and CDR2 is YNNKEL (reference sequence). Deletions cut 0 bases from V and 5 bases from J, with 11 bases between. The CDR3 runs 15 residues. The DNA of the CDR3 is TGTGCCAGCAGCCAAGATGCGTTAGTCCGAAACACCATATATTTT. Its protein is CASSQDALVRNTIYF.

The chain carries TRBV7-3 and TRBJ2-1; tentative D call: TRBD2 (6 bases). The CDR3 contains 14 residues. The germline V and J ends were trimmed by 5 bases and 2 bases, with 10 bases remaining between them. Germline V gene sequence: CDR1 SGHTA, CDR2 FQGTGA. The CDR3 DNA follows: TGTGCCAGCAGCCTCAGCGGGCCCTACAATGAGCAGTTCTTC. Protein sequence: CASSLSGPYNEQFF.

V and J are TRBV7-6 and TRBJ2-3; D may be TRBD1 (5 bases). The length of the CDR3 is 16 residues. Looked up from germline, CDR1 is SGHVS and CDR2 is FNYEAQ. V was trimmed by 5 bases and J by 3 bases, leaving 18 bases between them. CDR3 sequence reads: CASSPGLAGRTDTQYF. The CDR3 DNA sequence: TGTGCCAGCAGCCCAGGGCTGGCAGGGCGGACAGATACGCAGTATTTT.

The rearrangement links TRBV7-3 to TRBJ1-4, with a possible D match to TRBD1 (5 bases). Deletions cut 4 bases from V and 6 bases from J, with 15 bases between. The CDR3 is 15 residues long. The germline CDR1 and CDR2 sequences are SGHTA and FQGTGA. CDR3 nucleotides: TGTGCCAGCAGCTGCCACCGGGACTCTGATGAAAAACTGTTTTTT. Protein sequence: CASSCHRDSDEKLFF.

This rearrangement joins TRBV29-1 to TRBJ1-3; TRBD1 is a possible D gene (5 bases). Germline lookup yields CDR1 SQVTM and CDR2 ANQGSEA. The length of the CDR3 is 14 residues. The V gene lost 3 bases and the J gene lost 6 bases, with 15 bases spanning the gap. CDR3 sequence (DNA): TGCAGCGTTGAGTCAGCTTGGGGGGAAAACACCATATATTTT. Translation gives CSVESAWGENTIYF. Looking up the rest from reference TRBV29-1 and TRBJ1-3 gives the full variable domain: SAVISQKPSRDICQRGTSLTIQCQVDSQVTMMFWYRQQPGQSLTLIATANQGSEATYESGFVIDKFPISRPNLTFSTLTVSNMSPEDSSIYLCSVESAWGENTIYFGEGSWLTVV.

V is TRBV9 and J is TRBJ1-2; D possibly corresponds to TRBD1 (5 bases). The CDR3 has 13 amino acids. V was trimmed by 3 bases and J by 7 bases, leaving 13 bases between them. Per germline, CDR1 SGDLS and CDR2 YYNGEE. In nucleotides, the CDR3 is TGTGCCAGCAGCGCTGGGGGTTTCGGTGGCTACACCTTC. Translated, it gives CASSAGGFGGYTF.

The V and J genes are TRBV28 and TRBJ2-7; D remains unclear. The CDR3 spans 12 residues. Germline CDR1 and CDR2: MDHEN and SYDVKM. V was cut by 2 bases and J by 3 bases, with 5 bases left in between. The CDR3, as DNA: TGTGCCAGCAGTTTAGTCGGCTACGAGCAGTACTTC. Its translation: CASSLVGYEQYF.

V gene TRBV6-2 or TRBV6-3 combines with J gene TRBJ1-2; possibly TRBD1 for D (5 bases). The CDR3 extends over 16 amino acids. Germline CDR1 MNHEY, CDR2 SVGEGT. The V and J ends lost 0 bases and 8 bases respectively, with 19 bases between them. The CDR3 loop is CASSYSGRVLIGGYTF. The CDR3 nucleotides are TGTGCCAGCAGTTACTCGGGACGAGTCTTAATCGGGGGCTACACCTTC.

This clone was found once. The rearrangement links TRBV6-5 to TRBJ1-1; D call uncertain. Germline CDR1 and CDR2: MNHEY and SVGAGI. With 2 bases removed from V and 6 bases from J, the gap between germline ends came to 10 bases. There are 13 residues in the CDR3. CDR3 protein: CASSYAGRSEAFF. CDR3 DNA: TGTGCCAGCAGTTACGCAGGAAGGTCTGAAGCTTTCTTT.

This chain connects TRBV2 to TRBJ2-1, with 12 bases lining up with TRBD2. Unmatched junction bases numbered 8, after V lost 7 bases and J lost 7 bases. This CDR3 has 15 residues. CDR1 SNHLY and CDR2 FYNNEI come from the germline V gene. The CDR3 region is CASTRASGRANEQFF. The CDR3 DNA reads as TGTGCCAGCACGAGAGCTAGCGGGAGGGCAAATGAGCAGTTCTTC.

The V gene is TRBV7-8, the J gene TRBJ2-7; 7 bases are a match to TRBD1. CDR3 length: 16 residues. The ends lost 5 bases at V and 2 bases at J; junction bases unmatched: 12. Looked up from germline, CDR1 is SGHVS and CDR2 is FQNEAQ. The CDR3 region is CASSVGTATRTYEQYF. Written as DNA, the CDR3 is TGTGCCAGCAGCGTCGGGACAGCCACTAGAACCTACGAGCAGTACTTC.

With respect to this clone: One end of the junction varies from germline; a read error may be responsible. This rearrangement joins TRBV6-5 to TRBJ1-6, with D maybe TRBD1 (5 bases). Germline-derived CDR1 and CDR2 are MNHEY and SVGAGI. The CDR3 is 14 amino acids. The CDR3 loop reads CASTFQGNKSPLHF. The CDR3 DNA follows: TGTGCCAGCACCTTTCAGGGAAATAAATCACCCCTCCACTTT.

The CDR3 region is CASSLSQGEAFF. The DNA of the CDR3 is TGTGCCAGCAGTTTATCGCAGGGTGAAGCTTTCTTT. V and J are TRBV28 and TRBJ1-1, with a weak D call TRBD1 (5 bases). Germline V CDR1 and CDR2: MDHEN, SYDVKM. The CDR3 sequence is 12 residues long. V lost 1 base to trimming and J lost 7 bases, with 7 bases between them.

The chain joins TRBV10-3 to TRBJ2-5; TRBD2 agrees at 10 bases. V was pared by 10 bases and J by 5 bases, with 10 bases of the junction left unmatched. The CDR3 has 14 residues. Germline values: CDR1 ENHRY, CDR2 SYGVKD. CDR3 residues: CATRTSGGVETQYF. The CDR3 nucleotides read TGTGCCACACGGACTAGCGGAGGGGTGGAGACCCAGTACTTC.

The genes are TRBV28 and TRBJ1-2, with D possibly matching TRBD1 (6 bases). The CDR3 spans 14 residues. V was trimmed by 6 bases and J by 0 bases, leaving 11 bases between them. CDR1 is MDHEN, CDR2 SYDVKM, per germline. CDR3 in DNA: TGTGCCAGCAGACTACAGGGTCCTAACTATGGCTACACCTTC. This sequence encodes CASRLQGPNYGYTF.

The V gene is TRBV28, the J gene TRBJ2-3, with D tentatively TRBD2 (6 bases). V was shortened by 7 bases and J by 7 bases, with 18 bases between the two germline ends. This CDR3 is 14 amino acids long. CDR1 and CDR2 from the germline V gene are MDHEN and SYDVKM. CDR3 in amino acids: CASTSGDRRNTQYF. The CDR3 DNA reads TGTGCCAGCACCTCGGGGGACCGAAGAAATACGCAGTATTTT.

V usage is TRBV10-3 and J usage is TRBJ1-2; no clear D. The CDR3 runs 13 residues. The V end lost 2 bases, the J end lost 8 bases, and 12 bases lay between the germline ends. CDR1 and CDR2 from the germline V gene are ENHRY and SYGVKD. CDR3: CAISETPFVGYTF. CDR3 in DNA: TGTGCCATCAGTGAGACCCCCTTCGTGGGCTACACCTTC.

The V call is TRBV5-1, the J call TRBJ2-1; D is unclear. V was pared by 4 bases and J by 4 bases, with 6 bases between. This CDR3 region has 12 residues. The germline CDR1 and CDR2 sequences are SGHRS and YFSETQ. The CDR3 bases are TGCGCCAGCAGCCAAGGGTACAATGAGCAGTTCTTC. It is translated as CASSQGYNEQFF.

This clone was detected only once. The CDR3 coding sequence is TGTGCCAGCAGCCGGGACAGAAGGGATGGCTACACCTTC. This sequence encodes CASSRDRRDGYTF. V is TRBV5-8 and J is TRBJ1-2; 7 bases map to TRBD1. V shed 4 bases, J shed 6 bases, and the junction held 6 bases outside the gene matches. CDR1 and CDR2 from the germline V gene are SGHTS and YDEGEE. The CDR3 sequence is 13 residues long.

The chain links TRBV4-1 to TRBJ1-1; perhaps TRBD1 as D (5 bases). The CDR3 consists of 15 residues. Germline V gives CDR1 MGHRA, CDR2 YSYEKL. The V gene lost 1 base and the J gene lost 3 bases, with 12 bases spanning the gap. DNA for the CDR3: TGCGCCAGCAGCCAAGGGGCAGGGCCGTACACTGAAGCTTTCTTT. Its protein product is CASSQGAGPYTEAFF.